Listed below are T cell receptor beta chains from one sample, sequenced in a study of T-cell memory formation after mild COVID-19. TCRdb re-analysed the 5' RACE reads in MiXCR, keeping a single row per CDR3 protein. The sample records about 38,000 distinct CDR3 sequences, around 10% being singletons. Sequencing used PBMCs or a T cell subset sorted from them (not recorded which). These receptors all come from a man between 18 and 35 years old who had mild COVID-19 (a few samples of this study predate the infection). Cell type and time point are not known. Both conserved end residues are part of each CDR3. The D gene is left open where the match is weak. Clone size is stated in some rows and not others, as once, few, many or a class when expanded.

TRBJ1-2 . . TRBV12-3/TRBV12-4 TGTGCCAGCAGTTTACGAGGGGATTATGGCTACACCTTC CASSLRGDYGYTF
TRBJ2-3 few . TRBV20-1 TGCAGTCCAGGGAGCACAGATACGCAGTATTTT CSPGSTDTQYF
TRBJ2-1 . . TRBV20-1 TGCAGTGCTAGACGCAGGGTTAGCAATGAGCAGTTCTTC CSARRRVSNEQFF
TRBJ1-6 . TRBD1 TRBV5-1 TGCGCCAGCAGGGAGGGGGCCGATTATAATTCACCCCTCCACTTT CASREGADYNSPLHF
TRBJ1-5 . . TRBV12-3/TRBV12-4 TGTGCCAGCAGTTTAGGTAACAATCAGCCCCAGCATTTT CASSLGNNQPQHF
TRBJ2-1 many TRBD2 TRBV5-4 TGTGCCAGCAGCCCTATATTAGCGGGGGGGCAGGATGAGCAGTTCTTC CASSPILAGGQDEQFF
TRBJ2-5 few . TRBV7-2 TGTGCCAGCAGCTTCGGGACTTCAGAGACCCAGTACTTC CASSFGTSETQYF
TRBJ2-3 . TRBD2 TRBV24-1 TGTGCCACCAGTGACCCCAGCGGGAGGGCGGGAGATACGCAGTATTTT CATSDPSGRAGDTQYF
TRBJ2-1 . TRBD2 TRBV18 TGTGCCAGCTCACCACCTGACCCGGGGGGGGCTAGGAATGAGCAGTTCTTC CASSPPDPGGARNEQFF
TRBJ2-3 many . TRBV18 TGTGCCAGCTCGGGGGCGCGGAGCACAGATACGCAGTATTTT CASSGARSTDTQYF
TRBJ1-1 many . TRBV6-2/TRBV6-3 TGTGCCAGCAGTCAGTGGGGTGGTGACAGCCGGGAGGCTTTCTTT CASSQWGGDSREAFF
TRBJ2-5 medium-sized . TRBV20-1 TGCAGTGCTAGACTAGTTTCGGAGACCCAGTACTTC CSARLVSETQYF
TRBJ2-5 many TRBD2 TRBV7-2 TGTGCCAGCAGCTTAGTCACGGGAGGAGAGACCCAGTACTTC CASSLVTGGETQYF
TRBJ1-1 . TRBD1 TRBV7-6 TGTGCCAGCAGCTCTAACAGGGGGCGTGGGACTGAAGCTTTCTTT CASSSNRGRGTEAFF
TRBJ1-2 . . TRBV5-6 TGTGCCAGCAGCTCCGAGCTACAGGGAAACTATGGCTACACCTTC CASSSELQGNYGYTF
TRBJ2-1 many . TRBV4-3 TGCGCCAGCAGCCAAGAGGTACCTCGAATTAGGGCTTCTGGGGGTGAGCAGTTCTTC CASSQEVPRIRASGGEQFF
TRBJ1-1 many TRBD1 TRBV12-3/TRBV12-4 TGTGCCAGCAATTACAGGGGGCGAAACACTGAAGCTTTCTTT CASNYRGRNTEAFF
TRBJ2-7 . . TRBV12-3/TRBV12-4 TGTGCCAGCAGTCCCCACTCGTCCGGGGCCTCCTACGAGCAGTACTTC CASSPHSSGASYEQYF
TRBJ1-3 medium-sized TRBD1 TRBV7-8 TGTGCCAGCAGCTTAGTGGGGACAGGGGTCTATGACACCATATATTTT CASSLVGTGVYDTIYF
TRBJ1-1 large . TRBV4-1 TGCGCCAGCAGCCAACGGGAAGTTACTGAAGCTTTCTTT CASSQREVTEAFF
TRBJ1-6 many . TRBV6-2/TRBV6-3 TGTGCCAGCAGTTACCGGGATTCACCCCTCCACTTT CASSYRDSPLHF